The 5 T cell receptor beta chains in this list originate from one sample, sequenced in a study of OX40 agonist ivuxolimab in advanced cancers. Some clones are missing from TCRdb's copy, which holds only in-frame ones; the method was immunoSEQ multiplex PCR. The table includes under 65,000 clones, 75% to 95% detected once. Sequencing was performed on CD4+ or CD8+ T cells sorted from blood, taken in a trial of the OX40 agonist ivuxolimab. These TCRs come from an adult with an advanced solid tumor such as melanoma, head and neck, liver or kidney cancer.

The V call is TRBV7-9, the J call TRBJ2-3, with TRBD2 matching 11 bases. The V gene's germline CDR1 is SEHNR and CDR2 FQNEAQ (reference sequence). V was pared by 1 base and J by 3 bases, with 3 bases of the junction left unmatched. The CDR3 is 16 residues long. The CDR3 loop reads CASSLGASGRTDTQYF. CDR3 coding DNA: TGTGCCAGCAGCTTAGGGGCTAGCGGGAGGACAGATACGCAGTATTTT.

In its sample, this clone was seen a few times. The rearrangement links TRBV29-1 to TRBJ1-5, with D perhaps TRBD1 (5 bases). Trimming shortened V by 4 bases and J by 0 bases, and 7 bases separated the two germline ends. This CDR3 region has 13 residues. From germline, CDR1 is SQVTM and CDR2 ANQGSEA. CDR3 loop: CSVGGTSNQPQHF. CDR3 DNA: TGCAGCGTTGGGGGCACTAGCAATCAGCCCCAGCATTTT.

The chain links TRBV2 to TRBJ1-5, with D possibly being TRBD1 (6 bases). With 9 bases removed from V and 4 bases from J, the gap between germline ends came to 16 bases. CDR1 is SNHLY and CDR2 is FYNNEI in the germline V gene. The CDR3 runs 14 residues. CDR3 nucleotides: TGTGCCAGTTCCAACCGGGACACAAATCAGCCCCAGCATTTT. This codes for CASSNRDTNQPQHF.

The genes are TRBV7-2 and TRBJ1-5; D perhaps matches TRBD1 (6 bases). CDR3 size: 15 residues. The germline gives CDR1 SGHTA, CDR2 FQGNSA. V lost 0 bases and J 6 bases, leaving 12 bases between the germline ends. The CDR3 DNA sequence: TGTGCCAGCAGCTTAGCGGGGGGGGCTGGTCAGCCCCAGCATTTT. Residues: CASSLAGGAGQPQHF.

The gene calls are TRBV19 and TRBJ2-1; 12 bases match TRBD2. Germline assignment: CDR1 LNHDA and CDR2 SQIVND (reference sequence). V was pared by 6 bases and J by 2 bases, with 5 bases of the junction left unmatched. The CDR3 is 16 residues long. The CDR3 here is CASRTSGGETYNEQFF. For the CDR3, the DNA is TGTGCCAGTAGGACTAGCGGGGGTGAGACCTACAATGAGCAGTTCTTC. The whole variable domain, remainder taken from reference TRBV19 and TRBJ2-1, is DGGITQSPKYLFRKEGQNVTLSCEQNLNHDAMYWYRQDPGQGLRLIYYSQIVNDFQKGDIAEGYSVSREKKESFPLTVTSAQKNPTAFYLCASRTSGGETYNEQFFGPGTRLTVL.